The present TCR beta chain was sequenced within a study of shared clonotypes between healthy human individuals. As for this clone: Its target is not known.

The CDR3 has 16 amino acids. With 2 bases clipped from V and 5 bases from J, the junction kept 10 bases outside the gene matches. CDR1 is SGHRS and CDR2 is YFSETQ in the germline V gene. Over several immunoSEQ plates, each subset's genomic DNA was distributed in even portions. Assay used: immunoSEQ multiplex PCR; TCRdb lists only in-frame clones, some missing. Among hundreds of thousands of clones listed, roughly 97% were seen once. Study-wide points: A generally larger estimated richness was seen in naive subsets than in memory subsets. Naive CD4 clonotypes overlapped across a handful of donors at around 4.7%. Large depth notwithstanding, sorted-subset sequencing proved incomplete by rarefaction.

J is TRBJ2-5 and V is TRBV5-1; 9 nucleotides align to TRBD2. This receptor was identified in a woman aged 25-40 years in good health. The sequenced material came from naive CD4+ T cells sorted from blood. Documented subset: CD45RA+ positively selected. The CDR3 region is CASSFSGGRAGETQYF. The CDR3 bases are TGCGCCAGCAGCTTTTCTGGCGGGAGGGCCGGGGAGACCCAGTACTTC.